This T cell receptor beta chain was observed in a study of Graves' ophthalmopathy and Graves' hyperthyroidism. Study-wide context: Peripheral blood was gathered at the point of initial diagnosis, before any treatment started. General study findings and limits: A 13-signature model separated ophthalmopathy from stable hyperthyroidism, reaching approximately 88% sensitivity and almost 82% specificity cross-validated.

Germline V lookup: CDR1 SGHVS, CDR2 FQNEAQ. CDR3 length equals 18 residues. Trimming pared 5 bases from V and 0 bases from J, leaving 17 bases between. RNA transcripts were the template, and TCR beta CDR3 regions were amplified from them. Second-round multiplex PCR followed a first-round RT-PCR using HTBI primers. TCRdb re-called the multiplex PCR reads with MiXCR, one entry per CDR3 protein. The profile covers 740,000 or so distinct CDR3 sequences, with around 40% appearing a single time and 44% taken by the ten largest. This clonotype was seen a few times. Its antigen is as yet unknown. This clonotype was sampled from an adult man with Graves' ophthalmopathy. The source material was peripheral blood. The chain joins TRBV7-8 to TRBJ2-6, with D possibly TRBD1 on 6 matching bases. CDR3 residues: CASSPSQGPSSGANVLTF. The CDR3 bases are TGTGCCAGCAGCCCCTCTCAGGGGCCCAGCTCTGGGGCCAACGTCCTGACTTTC.